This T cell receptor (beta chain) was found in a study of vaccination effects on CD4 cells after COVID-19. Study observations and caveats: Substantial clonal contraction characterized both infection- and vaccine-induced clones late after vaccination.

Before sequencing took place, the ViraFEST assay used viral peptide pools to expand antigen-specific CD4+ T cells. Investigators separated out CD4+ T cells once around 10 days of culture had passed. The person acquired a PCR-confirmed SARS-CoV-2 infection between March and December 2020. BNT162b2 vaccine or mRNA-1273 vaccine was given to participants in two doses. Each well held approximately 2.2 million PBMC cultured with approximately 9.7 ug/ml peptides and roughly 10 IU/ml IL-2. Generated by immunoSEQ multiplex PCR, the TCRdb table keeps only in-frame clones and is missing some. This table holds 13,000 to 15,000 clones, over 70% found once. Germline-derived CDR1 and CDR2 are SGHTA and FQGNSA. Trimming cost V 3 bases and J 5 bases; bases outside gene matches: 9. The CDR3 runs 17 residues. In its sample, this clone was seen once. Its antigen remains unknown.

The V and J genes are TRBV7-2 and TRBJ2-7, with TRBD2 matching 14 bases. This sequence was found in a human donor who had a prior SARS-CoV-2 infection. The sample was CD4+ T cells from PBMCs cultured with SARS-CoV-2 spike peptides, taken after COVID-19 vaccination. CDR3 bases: TGTGCCAGCAGCTTTGGCCGACTAGCGGGAGGGATTCACGAGCAGTACTTC. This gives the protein CASSFGRLAGGIHEQYF.